This TCR beta chain was sequenced for a study of OX40 agonist ivuxolimab in advanced cancers. In the study overall: Participants, around 80% male, averaged around 60 years of age, ranging from roughly 23 to 80. Enrollees could have had prior anti-PD-1, anti-PD-L1 or anti-CTLA-4 therapy, which around 40% had received. Study-wide points: Within 6 weeks, CD4+ and CD8+ blood T cells expanded clonally at 0.1 to 3.0 mg/kg. The average count of expanded clones was higher among CD8+ T cells than among CD4+.

Concerning this clone: The antigen is not known.

The data were produced by immunoSEQ multiplex PCR, yet TCRdb's version contains in-frame clones alone and is incomplete. The table records 60,000 or so clones, 80% to 90% of them present only once. Germline V CDR1 and CDR2: MNHEY, SMNVEV (reference sequence). The length of the CDR3 is 13 residues. V was shortened by 5 bases and J by 4 bases, with 11 bases between the two germline ends. This receptor was taken from an adult with an advanced solid tumor such as melanoma, head and neck, liver or kidney cancer. The sample was CD4+ or CD8+ T cells sorted from blood, taken in a trial of the OX40 agonist ivuxolimab. This chain uses TRBV27 with TRBJ2-5; D is possibly TRBD1 or TRBD2 (5 bases each). The CDR3: CASSPGRIETQYF. CDR3 coding DNA: TGTGCCAGCAGTCCGGGACGCATAGAGACCCAGTACTTC.